This is a list of T cell receptor beta chains from one sample in a study of T-cell memory formation after mild COVID-19. TCRdb passed the 5' RACE reads through MiXCR, listing each CDR3 protein once. The sample carries 92,000 or so distinct CDR3 sequences, about 12% recorded once. Specimen: PBMCs or a T cell subset sorted from them (not recorded which). These receptors all stem from an adult woman who had mild COVID-19 (a few samples of this study predate the infection). Cell type and time point are not known. Each CDR3 is given with its conserved first and last residue. The D gene is left open where the match is weak. The listing skips clone size in some rows; elsewhere it reads once, few, many or a size class.

d_call j_call clone_size cdr3_length v_call cdr3_nt cdr3_aa
. TRBJ2-7 few 16 TRBV7-9 TGTGCCAGCAGCCTGCCGACGAGCGGTCCTACCTACGAGCAGTACTTC CASSLPTSGPTYEQYF
TRBD1 TRBJ1-2 few 14 TRBV18 TGTGCCAGCTCACCACCTGGGACAGGAGAAGGCTACACCTTC CASSPPGTGEGYTF
TRBD2 TRBJ2-1 few 17 TRBV9 TGTGCCAGCAGCGTATCCTTGACTAGCGGGAGCCACAATGAGCAGTTCTTC CASSVSLTSGSHNEQFF
. TRBJ2-7 few 12 TRBV12-3/TRBV12-4 TGTGCCAGCAGTTTAGGGTCCGGCGAGCAGTACTTC CASSLGSGEQYF
. TRBJ1-1 . 12 TRBV12-3/TRBV12-4 TGTGCCGGCCGCAGCGGGTCGGCTGAAGCTTTCTTT CAGRSGSAEAFF
. TRBJ2-7 . 14 TRBV20-1 TGCAGTGCACCCACCCCGGTAACCGGAAACGAGCAGTACTTC CSAPTPVTGNEQYF
TRBD1 TRBJ2-7 . 16 TRBV10-3 TGTGCCATCAGTGCCCAGCTACAGGGGCACTCCTACGAGCAGTACTTC CAISAQLQGHSYEQYF
. TRBJ1-5 . 17 TRBV27 TGTGCCAGCAGTTTAAATCATAACAGATATAGCAATCAGCCCCAGCATTTT CASSLNHNRYSNQPQHF
. TRBJ2-7 . 13 TRBV7-9 TGTGCCAGCAGCTTACAACAGACCTACGAGCAGTACTTC CASSLQQTYEQYF
. TRBJ2-1 . 14 TRBV29-1 TGCAGCGTTGAAACTCCACCGGGTTACAATGAGCAGTTCTTC CSVETPPGYNEQFF
. TRBJ1-5 . 13 TRBV15 TGTGCCACCAGCAGAGATCGGTTCCAGCCCCAGCATTTT CATSRDRFQPQHF
. TRBJ2-7 few 14 TRBV6-1 TGTGCCAGCAGTGAAGAGGGAACCGCCTACGAGCAGTACTTC CASSEEGTAYEQYF
. TRBJ2-1 . 16 TRBV6-2/TRBV6-3 TGTGCCAGCAGTTACTCGCGGGAAGGGTCCTACAATGAGCAGTTCTTC CASSYSREGSYNEQFF
TRBD1 TRBJ1-2 . 14 TRBV7-8 TGTGCCAGCAGCTTAAACCTTGGGACAGGGGGTATTATCTTC CASSLNLGTGGIIF
. TRBJ1-2 . 12 TRBV5-1 TGCGCCAGCAGCTTGGGCCAGGGATACTACACCTTC CASSLGQGYYTF
. TRBJ2-7 few 15 TRBV6-2/TRBV6-3 TGTGCCAGCAGGGATTCCCTAGTAGGGAACCACGAGCAGTACTTC CASRDSLVGNHEQYF
. TRBJ2-1 . 14 TRBV27 TGTGCCAGCAGCCTTTCGGACGTAGCCAATGAGCAGTTCTTC CASSLSDVANEQFF
TRBD2 TRBJ2-1 . 15 TRBV9 TGTGCCAGCAGCGTAGTTAGCGGGGGGTCCGGTGAGCAGTTCTTC CASSVVSGGSGEQFF
TRBD2 TRBJ2-1 few 13 TRBV9 TGTGCCAGCAGCTTCGGGACTAGCAATGAGCAGTTCTTC CASSFGTSNEQFF
. TRBJ1-4 . 13 TRBV20-1 TGCAGTGCTATGCTCTCAACTAATGAAAAACTGTTTTTT CSAMLSTNEKLFF
TRBD2 TRBJ2-7 few 14 TRBV4-1 TGCGCCAGCAGCCAAGTGGGAGGGCCAGGGGAGCAGTACTTC CASSQVGGPGEQYF
. TRBJ1-1 . 14 TRBV7-3 TGTGCCAGCAGCCCCAGGGGCATGAACACTGAAGCTTTCTTT CASSPRGMNTEAFF
TRBD1 TRBJ2-7 . 15 TRBV6-1 TGTGCCAGCAGCCTCCTCTGGGACAGACTCTACGAGCAGTACTTC CASSLLWDRLYEQYF
TRBD2 TRBJ2-7 many 15 TRBV7-3 TGTGCCAGCAGCCCCTCTCTAGCGGAACGGTTCGAGCAGTACTTC CASSPSLAERFEQYF
. TRBJ2-7 few 14 TRBV4-1 TGCGCCAGCAGCCAGGCGGACACCTCCTACGAGCAGTACTTC CASSQADTSYEQYF
. TRBJ1-1 few 15 TRBV4-1 TGCGCCAGCAGCCAAGATATCGCGGCGAACACTGAAGCTTTCTTT CASSQDIAANTEAFF
TRBD2 TRBJ2-3 many 15 TRBV6-1 TGTGCCAGCAGTCTTAGTAGCGGGGGCCCAGATACGCAGTATTTT CASSLSSGGPDTQYF
. TRBJ2-3 . 15 TRBV20-1 TGCAGTGCTAGAGATAGGCTAGCTGGGACAGATACGCAGTATTTT CSARDRLAGTDTQYF
TRBD2 TRBJ2-1 . 18 TRBV24-1 TGTGCCACCAGTGATTTGGGCGGGACTAGCGGGAGATTCAATGAGCAGTTCTTC CATSDLGGTSGRFNEQFF
. TRBJ2-7 . 13 TRBV7-2 TGTGCCAGCAGCTTAGGACTCCTCTACGAGCAGTACTTC CASSLGLLYEQYF
TRBD1 TRBJ2-7 many 13 TRBV6-1 TGTGCCAGCACAGGGACAGCTTCCTACGAGCAGTACTTC CASTGTASYEQYF
. TRBJ1-1 few 15 TRBV15 TGTGCCACCAGCAGGGAGGTCCTTCCGAACACTGAAGCTTTCTTT CATSREVLPNTEAFF